The 9 T cell receptor beta chains below were found in one sample sequenced in a study of graft-versus-host responses after intestinal transplantation. No cognate antigen is known for these TCRs. Profiled with immunoSEQ multiplex PCR; TCRdb holds only in-frame clones, not every one. This sample carries about 120,000 clones, 90% to 95% of them seen once, and the ten largest clones take roughly 0.5%. Sequencing used unstimulated CD8+ T cells sorted from spleen or lymph node cells, obtained before intestinal transplant. These receptors were collected from a human donor who received an intestinal transplant.

The count of this clone is one. The rearrangement joins TRBV7-6 to TRBJ2-7; possible D gene TRBD2, 6 bases. The germline CDR1 and CDR2 sequences are SGHVS and FNYEAQ. The CDR3 spans 14 residues. The V and J ends lost 5 bases and 2 bases respectively, with 13 bases between them. The CDR3 spells CASSPREPTYEQYF. The CDR3 region has the DNA TGTGCCAGCAGCCCCCGGGAGCCCACCTACGAGCAGTACTTC.

The genes are TRBV5-4 and TRBJ2-7, with D possibly TRBD1 on 6 matching bases. The germline gives CDR1 SGHNT, CDR2 YYREEE (reference sequence). The CDR3 has 12 residues. V shed 2 bases and J shed 6 bases, with 9 bases lying between them. The chain's CDR3 is CASSLAGAEQYF. CDR3 bases: TGTGCCAGCAGCTTAGCAGGGGCCGAGCAGTACTTC.

This rearrangement joins TRBV28 to TRBJ2-1, with D unclear. V lost 3 bases and J lost 0, with 12 bases in between. Germline CDR1 MDHEN, CDR2 SYDVKM. This CDR3 is built from 16 residues. CDR3 DNA sequence: TGTGCCAGCAGTTTTAGACTGGGAAACTCCTACAATGAGCAGTTCTTC. As protein: CASSFRLGNSYNEQFF.

The J gene is TRBJ2-5, the V gene TRBV6-5, with 8 bases identical to TRBD1. CDR3 length: 15 residues. The V and J ends lost 11 bases and 1 base, in that order; junction bases with no gene match: 12. From germline, CDR1 is MNHEY and CDR2 SVGAGI. The CDR3 here is CAPTRQGASQETQYF. The CDR3 bases are TGTGCCCCCACCCGGCAGGGGGCATCCCAAGAGACCCAGTACTTC.

CDR3 nucleotide sequence: TGTGCCAGCAGTCCCAGGGGCTATGGCTACACCTTC. Protein sequence: CASSPRGYGYTF. This rearrangement joins TRBV28 to TRBJ1-2; TRBD1 is a possible D gene (6 bases). The CDR3 consists of 12 residues. The V gene's germline CDR1 is MDHEN and CDR2 SYDVKM. The germline V and J ends were trimmed by 5 bases and 4 bases, with 8 bases remaining between them.

The chain is built from TRBV4-2 and TRBJ2-7; D gene uncertain. CDR3 size: 17 residues. The V gene lost 0 bases and the J gene lost 2 bases, with 17 bases spanning the gap. Germline V gene data show CDR1 as LGHNA and CDR2 as YNFKEQ. The CDR3 loop reads CASSQELQLYPPYEQYF. The DNA of the CDR3 is TGTGCCAGCAGCCAAGAACTCCAACTGTACCCTCCCTACGAGCAGTACTTC.

The chain recombines TRBV2 with TRBJ1-3; D ambiguous. Trimming cost V 7 bases and J 0 bases, with 16 bases left between them. Germline V gene lookup returns CDR1 SNHLY and CDR2 FYNNEI. The CDR3 extends over 16 amino acids. The CDR3 DNA reads TGTGCCAGCACCCTCGGAAGGGTAATCTCTGGAAACACCATATATTTT. Translation: CASTLGRVISGNTIYF.

CDR3 nucleotide sequence: TGCGCCAGCGCTCCGGGACCAGGCACTTACGAGCAGTACTTC. Protein sequence: CASAPGPGTYEQYF. This sequence joins TRBV5-1 and TRBJ2-7; D tentatively fits TRBD1 or TRBD2 (5 bases each). The V end lost 7 bases, the J end lost 4 bases, and 18 bases lay between the germline ends. The CDR3 consists of 14 residues. Germline lookup yields CDR1 SGHRS and CDR2 YFSETQ.

The J gene is TRBJ2-2, the V gene TRBV14, with D hard to call. The V gene's germline CDR1 is SGHDN and CDR2 FVKESK. This CDR3 is 16 amino acids long. Trimming cost V 0 bases and J 2 bases, with 10 bases left between them. The CDR3 reads CASSQETGLNTGELFF. The DNA for the CDR3 is TGTGCCAGCAGCCAAGAGACTGGCCTTAACACCGGGGAGCTGTTTTTT.